A selection of T cell receptor beta chains follows, all from one sample in a study of T cell responses to AZD1222 COVID-19 vaccine. Libraries were prepared by immunoSEQ multiplex PCR; TCRdb keeps only in-frame clonotypes and omits some of them. The sample contains about 140,000 clones, 80% to 90% of which appear only once. The material was peripheral blood, obtained on day 0 of AZD1222 vaccination. All receptors come from an adult in good health. Both conserved end residues are part of each CDR3. A D gene is named only where the DNA matches it firmly. A clone size is listed for some rows: how often the clone was seen (once, few, many), or a class if it is expanded.

j_call | clone_size | v_call | d_call | cdr3_nt | cdr3_aa
TRBJ2-7 | NA | TRBV10-3 | TRBD2 | TGTGCCATCAGCCCGGGACTAGCGGGAGAGTTTGACGAGCAGTACTTC | CAISPGLAGEFDEQYF
TRBJ1-2 | NA | TRBV30 | NA | TGTGCCTGGAGAGACGGTCACTATGGCTACACCTTC | CAWRDGHYGYTF
TRBJ2-1 | NA | TRBV11-3 | TRBD2 | TGTGCCAGCAGCTTCGCGGGGGGTGAGCAGTTCTTC | CASSFAGGEQFF
TRBJ1-1 | NA | TRBV18 | TRBD1 | TGTGCCAGCTCACCCGTGACAGGGCCCACTGAAGCTTTCTTT | CASSPVTGPTEAFF
TRBJ2-5 | NA | TRBV11-2 | TRBD1 | TGTGCCAGCAGCCGGGACAGGGGGCTGGAGGAGACCCAGTACTTC | CASSRDRGLEETQYF
TRBJ1-3 | once | TRBV5-6 | NA | TGTGCCAGCAGCTTGTCAGGGACGGAGCCTGGAAACACCATATATTTT | CASSLSGTEPGNTIYF
TRBJ2-7 | once | TRBV28 | NA | TGTGCCAGCAGCCCGATTTTGGGTTTGGGGGGCTACGAGCAGTACTTC | CASSPILGLGGYEQYF
TRBJ1-2 | many | TRBV28 | NA | TGTGCCAGCAGTTCCAGGGTCGGCTGGGCCTTC | CASSSRVGWAF
TRBJ2-1 | NA | TRBV6-2/TRBV6-3 | NA | TGTGCCAGCAGTTCCCTGGACCCGGACATCAATGAGCAGTTCTTC | CASSSLDPDINEQFF
TRBJ2-2 | NA | TRBV5-1 | TRBD2 | TGCGCCAGCAGCTTAGTGATAGGTGCGGCTCGTAGCGGGAGAGGAACCGGGGAGCTGTTTTTT | CASSLVIGAARSGRGTGELFF
TRBJ1-2 | NA | TRBV12-3/TRBV12-4 | NA | TGTGCCAGCAGGGAGGACAAGCGGGGCTACACCTTC | CASREDKRGYTF
TRBJ2-3 | NA | TRBV6-5 | TRBD2 | TGTGCCAGCAGTTACGCGGGGGTCACAGATACGCAGTATTTT | CASSYAGVTDTQYF
TRBJ1-5 | NA | TRBV7-9 | NA | TGTGCCAGCGCCACCGGGCCAGGGGACCGCAATCAGCCCCAGCATTTT | CASATGPGDRNQPQHF
TRBJ1-1 | NA | TRBV6-2/TRBV6-3 | TRBD1 | TGTGCCAGCAGTACTAACAGGGGAAGGGCTTTCTTT | CASSTNRGRAFF
TRBJ2-7 | NA | TRBV29-1 | NA | TGCAGCGCAAGAAGGCAGGGTTCCTACGAGCAGTACTTC | CSARRQGSYEQYF
TRBJ2-3 | NA | TRBV3-1/TRBV3-2 | TRBD1 | TGTGCCAGCCCCGGGTCCCGAACAGGGGTCCCCTGCACAGATACGCAGTATTTT | CASPGSRTGVPCTDTQYF
TRBJ1-1 | once | TRBV7-9 | NA | TGTGCCAGCAGCTTGGGTACAGGTGAAGCTTTCTTT | CASSLGTGEAFF
TRBJ2-3 | NA | TRBV7-2 | NA | TGTGCCAGCAGCCCCTGGGGGACAAGCACAGATACGCAGTATTTT | CASSPWGTSTDTQYF
TRBJ2-7 | NA | TRBV6-2/TRBV6-3 | TRBD2 | TGTGCCAGCAGTTATATGAGACTAGCGGGAGGGAACTTTTACGAGCAGTACTTC | CASSYMRLAGGNFYEQYF
TRBJ2-5 | NA | TRBV2 | NA | TGTGCCAGCAGTGACCCGACTAGTAAGGGAGAGACCCAGTACTTC | CASSDPTSKGETQYF
TRBJ2-3 | NA | TRBV7-8 | TRBD2 | TGTGCCAGCAGCACCCTAGCGGGAGAGCCCCGGAGGCAGTATTTT | CASSTLAGEPRRQYF
TRBJ2-5 | NA | TRBV11-2 | TRBD1 | TGTGCCAGCAGCTTTTACAGGGGGCTTGGGGAGACCCAGTACTTC | CASSFYRGLGETQYF
TRBJ2-1 | NA | TRBV30 | TRBD1 | TGTGCCTGGGACGGGACAGGGATTAATGAGCAGTTCTTC | CAWDGTGINEQFF
TRBJ1-1 | NA | TRBV28 | NA | TGTGCCAGCCTACTATCTCAGGGGATGGTGAACACTGAAGCTTTCTTT | CASLLSQGMVNTEAFF
TRBJ1-1 | NA | TRBV12-3/TRBV12-4 | NA | TGTGCCAGCAGCATGACAGCGAACACTGAAGCTTTCTTT | CASSMTANTEAFF
TRBJ2-1 | NA | TRBV19 | NA | TGTGCCAGTAGTATGGTCGGAGCTGAGCAGTTCTTC | CASSMVGAEQFF
TRBJ1-5 | NA | TRBV5-6 | TRBD1 | TGTGCCAGCAGCTCTGGACAGGGGGCTCAGCCCCAGCATTTT | CASSSGQGAQPQHF
TRBJ2-1 | NA | TRBV11-1 | TRBD2 | TGTGCCAGCAGCTTAGGTCTCCTAGCGGGCGAGTTGGAGTTCTTC | CASSLGLLAGELEFF
TRBJ2-7 | NA | TRBV10-3 | NA | TGTGCCATCAGTGAGGGACGGGGACCGCCTTACGAGCAGTACTTC | CAISEGRGPPYEQYF
TRBJ1-1 | NA | TRBV9 | TRBD1 | TGTGCCAGCAGCGGACGCACAGGGGTAACTGAAGCTTTCTTT | CASSGRTGVTEAFF
TRBJ1-2 | NA | TRBV15 | NA | TGTGCCACCAGCAGAGATCGGGTAGCTAACTATGGCTACACCTTC | CATSRDRVANYGYTF
TRBJ2-1 | NA | TRBV6-5 | NA | TGTGCCAGCAGTATTGTACGCTACAATGAGCAGTTCTTC | CASSIVRYNEQFF
TRBJ2-7 | NA | TRBV5-1 | TRBD1 | TGCGCCAGCAGCTCGCAGGGGGCCCTAAGCTCCTACGAGCAGTACTTC | CASSSQGALSSYEQYF
TRBJ2-7 | NA | TRBV5-1 | NA | TGCGCCAGCAGCTTGTTGGGGACCAGTACATACGAGCAGTACTTC | CASSLLGTSTYEQYF
TRBJ2-3 | few | TRBV29-1 | NA | TGCAGCGTTGAAGACATCTCCACAGATACGCAGTATTTT | CSVEDISTDTQYF
TRBJ2-1 | NA | TRBV5-1 | TRBD2 | TGCGCCAGCAGTCGGGAGGGCGGGGATGAGCAGTTCTTC | CASSREGGDEQFF
TRBJ1-6 | NA | TRBV5-6 | TRBD1 | TGTGCCAGCAGCCCTCAGGGGGGGAATCGGTCACCCCTCCACTTT | CASSPQGGNRSPLHF
TRBJ1-2 | NA | TRBV6-2/TRBV6-3 | NA | TGTGCCAGCAGTTACAGGGGGAGCAACTATGGCTACACCTTC | CASSYRGSNYGYTF
TRBJ2-1 | NA | TRBV7-2 | TRBD2 | TGTGCCAGCAGCTTGGTTACTAGCGGGGGACGGTTCTTC | CASSLVTSGGRFF
TRBJ1-5 | NA | TRBV6-2/TRBV6-3 | NA | TGTGCCAGCAGTTACTCTTCGGGGGAAGGGGATAGCAATCAGCCCCAGCATTTT | CASSYSSGEGDSNQPQHF
TRBJ2-3 | NA | TRBV19 | TRBD2 | TGTGCCAGTAGTGGCCGGGAGGGCGTAGATACGCAGTATTTT | CASSGREGVDTQYF
TRBJ2-4 | NA | TRBV10-2 | NA | TGCGCCAGCAGTTTGGGTCTCGGTGTGGGTGCCAAAAACATTCAGTACTTC | CASSLGLGVGAKNIQYF
TRBJ1-6 | NA | TRBV19 | NA | TGTGCCACGTCACAGAGATATAATTCACCCCTCCACTTT | CATSQRYNSPLHF
TRBJ1-6 | NA | TRBV4-3 | NA | TGCGCCAGCAGCCAAGATGGTGAGGGGGGTAGCTCCTATAATTCACCCCTCCACTTT | CASSQDGEGGSSYNSPLHF